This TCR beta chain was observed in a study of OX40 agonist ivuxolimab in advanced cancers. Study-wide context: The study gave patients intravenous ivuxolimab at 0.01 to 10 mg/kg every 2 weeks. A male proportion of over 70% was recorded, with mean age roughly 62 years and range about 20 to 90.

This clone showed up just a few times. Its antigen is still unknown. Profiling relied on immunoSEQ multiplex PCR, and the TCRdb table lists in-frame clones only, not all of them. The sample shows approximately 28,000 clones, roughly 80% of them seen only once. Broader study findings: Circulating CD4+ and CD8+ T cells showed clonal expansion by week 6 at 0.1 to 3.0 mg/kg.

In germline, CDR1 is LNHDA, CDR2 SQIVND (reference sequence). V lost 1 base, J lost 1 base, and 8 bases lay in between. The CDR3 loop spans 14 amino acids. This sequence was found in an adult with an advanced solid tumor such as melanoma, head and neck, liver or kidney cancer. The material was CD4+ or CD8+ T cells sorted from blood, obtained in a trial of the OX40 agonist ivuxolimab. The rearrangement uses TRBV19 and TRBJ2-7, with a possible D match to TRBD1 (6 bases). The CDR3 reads CASSIGQVSYEQYF. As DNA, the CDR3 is TGTGCCAGTAGTATAGGACAGGTTTCCTACGAGCAGTACTTC.